Reported below is one T cell receptor beta chain. Its antigen has not been determined. Base qualities are not recorded, but no much larger clone differs from it by a single base. Systemically healthy Caucasian individuals from Russia, 35 to 50 in total and aged roughly 6 to 95 years, were included as donors. Each donor gave around 9.5 milliliters of peripheral blood, collected into EDTA-treated Vacutainer tubes. Ficoll-Paque density-gradient centrifugation was used to isolate PBMCs, with at least 6 million per sample. Trizol reagent was used to extract total RNA from PBMCs, with at least 6 micrograms per sample. The percentages of naive CD45RAhigh/CD27high T cells were determined by flow cytometry on a PBMC aliquot from every donor. V is cut back by 0 bases and J by 4 bases, with 10 bases in the junction unmatched. The CDR1 and CDR2 encoded by the germline V gene are SGDLS and YYNGEE. The CDR3 runs 17 amino acids, cysteine and phenylalanine included. Only the CDR3 part of the read is kept: 51 bases, read in frame from the first base.

The data were taken from a study of blood T cells in healthy people across ages (dated by TCRdb to between 2014 and 2017). Concerning the study at large: In model experiments, roughly one uniquely barcoded TCR beta cDNA molecule per two T cells was captured by template switching. The study measured age-related changes in TCR beta repertoire diversity using deep sequencing normalized with unique cDNA molecular identifiers. The donors were divided into four age groups: young (average around 16 years), middle-aged (roughly 40), aged (under 70) and long-lived (roughly 88). To avoid experimental bias, donors of different ages were spread randomly across the sequencing lanes. For two donors (one aged 18 to 30 and one aged 80 or older), the study analyzed two additional independent replicas of 1 million unique cDNA reads from the same blood draw.

The paper as a whole reports these results and caveats: Estimates of total diversity from one million sequenced T cells were regarded as lower bounds and underestimates. Compared with the aged group, more naive CD4+ T cells, fewer expanded clones and increased TCR diversity were shown by the long-lived group, suggesting age selection. Because the CMV infection status of the donors was unknown, age-related changes in expanded clonotypes may potentially have been confounded. Because profiling used bulk unsorted PBMCs, naive and antigen-experienced compartments could not be compared conclusively. As age increased, observed TCR beta diversity per million T cells dropped in a roughly linear way, and a significant reduction was already evident by age 40. A strong correlation was found between observed TCR beta diversity and the percentage of naive T cells measured by flow cytometry.

Library construction relied on 5' RACE. Instrument used: Illumina HiSeq 2500. The second PCR ran for roughly 6 to 11 cycles and used a J-beta primer mix along with a sample-barcoded 5' primer. A template-switch 5' adaptor carrying 12 random nucleotides introduced a unique molecular identifier onto each TCR beta cDNA molecule. Each sample yielded at least 2.5 million CDR3-containing paired-end reads. The Mint cDNA synthesis kit, primed by a TRBC-specific oligonucleotide, was used to synthesize first-strand cDNA from all RNA. Following uracil-DNA glycosylase treatment, a first 18-cycle PCR with universal primers M1SS and BC2_uni_R was performed on all cDNA. On the study's bioinformatics: For normalization, 1 million high-quality reads were randomly selected from each sample, with every read carrying a distinct molecular identifier. Instead of being binned into consensus sequences, reads that shared molecular identifiers were thrown out. MiTCR, run with a Q25 quality threshold and the strictest error-elimination algorithm, handled CDR3 identification, clonotype clustering and error correction. A nonparametric unseen species model with Euler transformation was used to estimate lower-bound total TCR beta diversity. Starting from the raw public reads, TCRdb applied fastp trimming at Q25, assembled clones with MiXCR and retained in-frame beta chains. Under each unique CDR3 protein, matching rows form one entry showing the most common genes and DNA. The V and J calls, along with clone size, are taken from TCRdb and not from the paper's own processing. The table for this sample lists 920,000 or so distinct CDR3 sequences; roughly 45% of them were counted only once. The top ten hold approximately 20% of the sample.

Input material: blood. This sequence uses TRBV9 and TRBJ2-1; 7 central nucleotides agree with TRBD2. The source of this sequence is a woman aged 55-75 years in good health. The CDR3 region: CASSVGGGSGSYNEQFF. In nucleotide form, the sequence is TGTGCCAGCAGCGTAGGGGGGGGATCGGGATCTTACAATGAGCAGTTCTTC.